This T cell receptor (beta chain) was documented in a study of shared clonotypes between healthy human individuals. Study overall: A donor's plate count was three for CD4 naive and three for CD4 memory; CD8 naive had two and CD8 memory one.

The data were produced by immunoSEQ multiplex PCR, yet TCRdb's version contains in-frame clones alone and is incomplete. Found here are over a million clones, 78% of them singletons; the top ten hold approximately 0.5%. V was clipped by 5 bases and J by 5 bases, with 17 bases between them. The CDR3 consists of 15 residues. The germline CDR1 and CDR2 sequences are LNHNV and YYDKDF (reference sequence). The count of this clone is one. The material sequenced was memory CD4+ T cells from PBMCs. Subset denoted: CD45RA-negative fraction. This chain uses TRBV15 with TRBJ2-3; a weak D match, TRBD2 (6 bases). The sequence was obtained from a man aged 18 to 30 in good health. Some clones in this sample may be carry-over from other donors' samples. The CDR3 DNA follows: TGTGCCACCAGCGGGTTATCTTCCGGGAGAGATACGCAGTATTTT. Amino acid sequence: CATSGLSSGRDTQYF.